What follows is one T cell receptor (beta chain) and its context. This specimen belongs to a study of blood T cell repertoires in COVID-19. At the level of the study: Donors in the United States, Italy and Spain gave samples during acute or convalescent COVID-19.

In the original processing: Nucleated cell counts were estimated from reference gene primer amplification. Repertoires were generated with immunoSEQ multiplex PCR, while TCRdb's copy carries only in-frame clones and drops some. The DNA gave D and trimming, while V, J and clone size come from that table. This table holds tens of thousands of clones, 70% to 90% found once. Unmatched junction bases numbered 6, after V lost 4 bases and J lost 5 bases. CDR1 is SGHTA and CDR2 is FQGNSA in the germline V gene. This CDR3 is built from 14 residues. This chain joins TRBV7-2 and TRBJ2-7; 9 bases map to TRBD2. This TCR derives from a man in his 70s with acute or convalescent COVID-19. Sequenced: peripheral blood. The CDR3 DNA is TGTGCCAGCAGCTCAGGCGGGGGGGCCGACGAGCAGTACTTC. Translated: CASSSGGGADEQYF.